Presented here are 16 T cell receptor beta chains from one specimen sequenced in a study of blood T cell repertoires in COVID-19. Method: immunoSEQ multiplex PCR; TCRdb's copy keeps in-frame clones and lacks some. The profile shows a few hundred thousand clones, more than 85% of them singletons. Sequenced: PBMCs or T cells enriched from blood (not recorded which). The receptors were gathered from a woman in her twenties or thirties who had recovered from COVID-19.

The chain recombines TRBV7-2 with TRBJ2-1, with D possibly matching TRBD2 (7 bases). The germline gives CDR1 SGHTA, CDR2 FQGNSA. This CDR3 comprises 15 residues. The V end was cut by 5 bases, the J end by 3 bases, with 14 bases between. The CDR3 is CASSQDSGDYNEQFF. CDR3 bases: TGTGCCAGCAGCCAGGACAGCGGGGACTACAATGAGCAGTTCTTC.

The chain employs TRBV6-1 and TRBJ1-1; maybe TRBD1 (5 bases). V dropped 2 bases and J dropped 7 bases, with 11 bases sitting between them. Germline CDR1 MNHNS, CDR2 SASEGT. The CDR3 sequence is 13 residues long. CDR3 residues: CASSERGGDEAFF. Written as DNA, the CDR3 is TGTGCCAGCAGTGAAAGAGGAGGGGATGAAGCTTTCTTT.

The J gene is TRBJ2-7, the V gene TRBV5-6; D uncertain. CDR3 length: 14 residues. Germline values: CDR1 SGHDT, CDR2 YYEEEE. V shed 1 base and J shed 0 bases, with 8 bases lying between them. The CDR3: CASSLISRSYEQYF. For the CDR3, the DNA is TGTGCCAGCAGCTTGATCAGTCGCTCCTACGAGCAGTACTTC.

The chain employs TRBV14 and TRBJ1-2, with 9 nucleotides matching TRBD1. Germline V gene sequence: CDR1 SGHDN, CDR2 FVKESK. The V and J ends lost 4 bases and 7 bases, in that order; junction bases with no gene match: 7. The length of the CDR3 is 14 residues. CDR3 region: CASSRLQGAAGYTF. CDR3 nucleotide sequence: TGTGCCAGCAGCCGATTACAGGGGGCAGCTGGCTACACCTTC.

This clone was seen once. The junction shows a germline mismatch at one end, possibly a read error. The chain joins TRBV29-1 to TRBJ1-1; weak D call: TRBD1 (5 bases). CDR3 length: 15 amino acids. The germline V gene has CDR1 SQVTM and CDR2 ANQGSEA. The CDR3 DNA reads TGCTGCGTTGAAGACACGACCCGGGGGACGGATGAAGCTTTCTTT. Translating it yields CCVEDTTRGTDEAFF.

This clone was observed a handful of times. As DNA, the CDR3 is TGTGCCAGCCACAGGGTTGGAAACACTGAAGCTTTCTTT. This codes for CASHRVGNTEAFF. The chain has TRBV6-5 and TRBJ1-1, with a possible D match to TRBD1 (6 bases). V shed 8 bases and J shed 2 bases, with 12 bases lying between them. This CDR3 spans 13 amino acids. The germline gives CDR1 MNHEY, CDR2 SVGAGI.

This chain connects TRBV9 to TRBJ2-7; D is perhaps TRBD2 (6 bases). The CDR3 length is 16 residues. The germline CDR1 and CDR2 sequences are SGDLS and YYNGEE. The V gene lost 0 bases and the J gene lost 6 bases, with 19 bases spanning the gap. The CDR3 nucleotides are TGTGCCAGCAGCGTAGCTATCGGGAGTGAACAGCGCGAGCAGTACTTC. Encoded protein: CASSVAIGSEQREQYF.

The chain combines TRBV6-2 or TRBV6-3 with TRBJ2-7; possible D gene TRBD2, 5 bases. Germline values: CDR1 MNHEY, CDR2 SVGEGT. The V end lost 0 bases, the J end lost 4 bases, and 16 bases lay between the germline ends. CDR3 length: 16 amino acids. The CDR3 DNA reads TGTGCCAGCAGTTACTCGTTCTCTAGCTCCCCGTACGAGCAGTACTTC. Its translation: CASSYSFSSSPYEQYF.

The rearrangement links TRBV19 to TRBJ1-4; 8 bases line up with TRBD1. CDR3 length equals 15 residues. The ends lost 6 bases at V and 3 bases at J; junction bases unmatched: 6. CDR1 is LNHDA and CDR2 is SQIVND in the germline V gene (reference sequence). The CDR3, as DNA: TGTGCCAGTAGCGAACAGGGGGGGCCTAATGAAAAACTGTTTTTT. Its protein is CASSEQGGPNEKLFF.

The rearrangement uses TRBV10-3 and TRBJ2-7; TRBD2 agrees at 12 bases. The CDR3 spans 14 residues. CDR1 is ENHRY, CDR2 SYGVKD, per germline. V dropped 6 bases and J dropped 7; count of bases not matched to a gene: 7. As DNA, the CDR3 is TGTGCCATCAGCCTAGCGGGGGGGCCGGAGGAGCAGTACTTC. Protein product: CAISLAGGPEEQYF.

The chain carries TRBV18 and TRBJ2-7; 7 bases are a match to TRBD2. The CDR3 length is 14 residues. Trimming at V came to 3 bases and at J to 2 bases, leaving 4 bases not matched to a gene. The germline V gene has CDR1 KGHSH and CDR2 LQKENI. CDR3: CASSPGTTAYEQYF. The DNA of the CDR3 is TGTGCCAGCTCACCCGGGACTACCGCCTACGAGCAGTACTTC.

The chain links TRBV4-2 to TRBJ1-2; 8 nucleotides align to TRBD1. Unmatched junction bases numbered 19, after V lost 0 bases and J lost 4 bases. This CDR3 comprises 20 residues. CDR1 is LGHNA and CDR2 is YNFKEQ in the germline V gene. DNA for the CDR3: TGTGCCAGCAGCCAAGAATCAGGCCGGCAGGGGGCAATGGACTCCTATGGCTACACCTTC. It specifies CASSQESGRQGAMDSYGYTF.

The chain links TRBV27 to TRBJ2-7, with no clear D. V was pared by 0 bases and J by 3 bases, with 12 bases between. The CDR3 is made up of 15 amino acids. Looked up from germline, CDR1 is MNHEY and CDR2 is SMNVEV (reference sequence). The CDR3 DNA reads as TGTGCCAGCAGTTTATCAGTCAGCGCCAACTACGAGCAGTACTTC. The encoded protein is CASSLSVSANYEQYF.

CDR3 nucleotides: TGTGCCAGCAGTCGACAGACCCGGAAGGACACTGAAGCTTTCTTT. Protein product: CASSRQTRKDTEAFF. The chain joins TRBV21-1 to TRBJ1-1; TRBD1 is the table's D call, not checked against the DNA. TRBV21-1 is tagged as a pseudogene. The CDR3 extends over 15 amino acids.

The chain combines TRBV28 with TRBJ2-1; D is undetermined. The CDR3 runs 12 residues. The V gene's germline CDR1 is MDHEN and CDR2 SYDVKM. V gave up 4 bases and J gave up 12 bases, with 13 bases separating them. The CDR3 sequence is CASSSLLRAQFF. In DNA, the CDR3 is TGTGCCAGCAGTTCCTTACTTAGAGCGCAGTTCTTC.

In its sample, this clone was seen once. The chain combines TRBV7-8 with TRBJ2-1, with 8 bases aligning to TRBD1. This CDR3 contains 14 residues. Germline lookup yields CDR1 SGHVS and CDR2 FQNEAQ. V was pared by 7 bases and J by 5 bases, with 7 bases of the junction left unmatched. The CDR3, as DNA: TGTGCCAGCAACCGACAGGGGAACCACAATGAGCAGTTCTTC. It yields the protein CASNRQGNHNEQFF.